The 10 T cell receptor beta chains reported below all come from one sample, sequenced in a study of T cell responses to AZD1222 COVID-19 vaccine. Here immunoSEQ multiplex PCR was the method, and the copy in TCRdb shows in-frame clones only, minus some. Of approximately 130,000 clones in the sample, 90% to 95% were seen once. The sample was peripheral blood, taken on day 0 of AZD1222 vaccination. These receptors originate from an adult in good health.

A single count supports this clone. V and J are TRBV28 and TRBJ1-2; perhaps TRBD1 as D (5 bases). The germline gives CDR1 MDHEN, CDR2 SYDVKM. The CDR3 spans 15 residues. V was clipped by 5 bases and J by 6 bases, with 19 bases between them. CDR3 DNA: TGTGCCAGCAGTCCCCGTATCCGACAGCCCCATGGCTACACCTTC. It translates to CASSPRIRQPHGYTF.

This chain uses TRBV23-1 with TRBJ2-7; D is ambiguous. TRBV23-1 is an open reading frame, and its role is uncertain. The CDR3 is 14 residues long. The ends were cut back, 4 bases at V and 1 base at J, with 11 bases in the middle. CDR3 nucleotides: TGCGCCAGCAGTCGGACCGAGGATTCCTACGAGCAGTACTTC. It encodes CASSRTEDSYEQYF.

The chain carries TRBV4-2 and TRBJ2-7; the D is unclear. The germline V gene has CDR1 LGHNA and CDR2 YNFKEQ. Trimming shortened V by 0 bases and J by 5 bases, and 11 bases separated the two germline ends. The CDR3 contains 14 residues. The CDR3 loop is CASSQDILVDEQYF. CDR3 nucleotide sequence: TGTGCCAGCAGCCAAGATATATTGGTTGACGAGCAGTACTTC.

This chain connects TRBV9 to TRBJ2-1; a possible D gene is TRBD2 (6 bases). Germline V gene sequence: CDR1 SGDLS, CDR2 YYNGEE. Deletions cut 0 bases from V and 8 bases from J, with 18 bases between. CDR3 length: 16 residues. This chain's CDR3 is CASSVGNGRPKYEQFF. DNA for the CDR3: TGTGCCAGCAGCGTAGGGAATGGGAGGCCGAAGTATGAGCAGTTCTTC.

The CDR3 DNA is TGTGCCAGCGCGCCTAACTTGGGGGCGCGGGAGCAGTACTTC. Protein sequence: CASAPNLGAREQYF. The V call is TRBV27, the J call TRBJ2-7; D possibly corresponds to TRBD1 (6 bases). The CDR3 runs 14 residues. V lost 8 bases and J lost 7, with 21 bases in between. Germline V gene lookup returns CDR1 MNHEY and CDR2 SMNVEV (reference sequence).

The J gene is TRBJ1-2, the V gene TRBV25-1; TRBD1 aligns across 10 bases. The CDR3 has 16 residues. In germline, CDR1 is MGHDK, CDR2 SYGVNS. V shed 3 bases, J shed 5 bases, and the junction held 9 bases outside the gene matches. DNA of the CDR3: TGTGCCAGCAGTGAGTCGACAGGGGGCGTTCAATATGGCTACACCTTC. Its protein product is CASSESTGGVQYGYTF.

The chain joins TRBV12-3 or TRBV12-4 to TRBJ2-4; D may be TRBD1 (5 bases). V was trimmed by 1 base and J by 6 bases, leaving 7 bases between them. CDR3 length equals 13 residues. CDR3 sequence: CASSLGTTNIQYF. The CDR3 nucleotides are TGTGCCAGCAGTTTAGGGACAACAAACATTCAGTACTTC.

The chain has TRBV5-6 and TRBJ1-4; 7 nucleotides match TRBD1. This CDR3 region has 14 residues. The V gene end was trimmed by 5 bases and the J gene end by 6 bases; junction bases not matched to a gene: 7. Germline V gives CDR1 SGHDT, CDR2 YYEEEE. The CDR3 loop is CASSYRDSYEKLFF. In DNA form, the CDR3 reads TGTGCCAGCAGTTACCGGGACAGCTATGAAAAACTGTTTTTT.

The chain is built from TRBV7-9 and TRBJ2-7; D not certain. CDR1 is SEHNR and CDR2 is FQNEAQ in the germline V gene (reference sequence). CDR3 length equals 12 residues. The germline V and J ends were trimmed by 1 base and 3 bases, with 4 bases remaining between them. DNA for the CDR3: TGTGCCAGCAGCTTAGAGTTCTACGAGCAGTACTTC. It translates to CASSLEFYEQYF.

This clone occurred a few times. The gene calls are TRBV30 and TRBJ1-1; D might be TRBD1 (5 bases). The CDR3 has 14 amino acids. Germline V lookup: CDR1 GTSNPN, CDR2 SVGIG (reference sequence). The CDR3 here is CALTGTTKNTEAFF. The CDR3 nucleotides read TGTGCGTTAACCGGGACTACTAAGAACACTGAAGCTTTCTTT.